These 8 T cell receptor beta chains were sequenced from one sample in a study of graft-versus-host responses after intestinal transplantation. Their antigen targets remain unknown. Using immunoSEQ multiplex PCR, the repertoire was profiled, and TCRdb retains in-frame clones only, with some absent. The table records about 120,000 clones, 80% to 95% of them present only once. This material consisted of unstimulated CD4+ T cells sorted from spleen or lymph node cells, taken before intestinal transplant. These receptors all stem from a human donor who received an intestinal transplant.

This chain connects TRBV5-4 to TRBJ1-2; D unresolved. The V gene lost 3 bases and the J gene lost 4 bases, with 7 bases spanning the gap. The CDR3 extends over 12 amino acids. CDR1 is SGHNT, CDR2 YYREEE, per germline (reference sequence). CDR3 nucleotides: TGTGCCAGCAGCTCCCCGGTCTATGGCTACACCTTC. Translation: CASSSPVYGYTF.

The J gene is TRBJ2-1, the V gene TRBV19, with a weak D call TRBD2 (5 bases). This CDR3 is built from 15 residues. Deletions cut 5 bases from V and 8 bases from J, with 19 bases between. Germline values: CDR1 LNHDA, CDR2 SQIVND (reference sequence). As DNA, the CDR3 is TGTGCCAGTAGTTCGACTATTCCAAACTCGGATGAGCAGTTCTTC. This encodes CASSSTIPNSDEQFF. The full variable domain, completed using reference TRBV19 and TRBJ2-1, is DGGITQSPKYLFRKEGQNVTLSCEQNLNHDAMYWYRQDPGQGLRLIYYSQIVNDFQKGDIAEGYSVSREKKESFPLTVTSAQKNPTAFYLCASSSTIPNSDEQFFGPGTRLTVL.

The DNA for the CDR3 is TGTGCCTCAACCGGATCCGTGAACACTGAAGCTTTCTTT. Amino acid sequence: CASTGSVNTEAFF. This chain joins TRBV27 and TRBJ1-1; D unclear. This CDR3 has 13 amino acids. Looked up from germline, CDR1 is MNHEY and CDR2 is SMNVEV (reference sequence). Trimming pared 11 bases from V and 0 bases from J, leaving 13 bases between.

Only one count was recorded for this clone. The chain recombines TRBV5-4 with TRBJ1-1; D gene ambiguous. Germline V CDR1 and CDR2: SGHNT, YYREEE (reference sequence). Trimming removed 5 bases at V and 1 base at J, with 12 bases between. The CDR3 consists of 14 residues. In DNA, the CDR3 is TGTGCCAGCAGTCCCACCGTCCAGAACACTGAAGCTTTCTTT. It specifies CASSPTVQNTEAFF.

Notes on this clone: Other DNA sequences in the sample encode the same CDR3. The chain carries TRBV6-5 and TRBJ1-2, with D unresolved. Germline V gene data show CDR1 as MNHEY and CDR2 as SVGAGI. This CDR3 has 12 amino acids. Trimming stripped 6 bases from V and 5 bases from J, with 10 bases between. CDR3 DNA: TGTGCCAGCAGCCTGGGTAGTTATGGCTACACCTTC. Amino acid sequence: CASSLGSYGYTF.

The chain employs TRBV6-1 and TRBJ2-7; D tentatively reads TRBD1 or TRBD2 (5 bases each). V was clipped by 7 bases and J by 6 bases, with 19 bases between them. The CDR3 is made up of 14 amino acids. Germline V gene data show CDR1 as MNHNS and CDR2 as SASEGT. The CDR3 is CASIPGPIPSEQYF. CDR3 bases: TGTGCCAGCATACCGGGACCTATTCCATCCGAGCAGTACTTC.

The chain joins TRBV5-4 to TRBJ2-3; D is possibly TRBD1 (6 bases). CDR1 and CDR2 (germline): SGHNT, YYREEE (reference sequence). Trimming took 4 bases from V and 4 from J, leaving 19 bases between them. The CDR3 covers 16 residues. CDR3 residues: CASSVLGAPPADTQYF. CDR3 bases: TGTGCCAGCAGCGTTTTGGGGGCCCCGCCGGCAGATACGCAGTATTTT.

V and J are TRBV6-1 and TRBJ1-6; possibly TRBD1 for D (5 bases). The CDR3 consists of 16 residues. CDR1 MNHNS and CDR2 SASEGT come from the germline V gene. V lost 0 bases to trimming and J lost 3 bases, with 9 bases between them. The CDR3, as DNA: TGTGCCAGCAGTGAAGCGGGGACGGTCTATAATTCACCCCTCCACTTT. As protein: CASSEAGTVYNSPLHF.